The 17 T cell receptor beta chains below come from one sample, sequenced in a study of T cell changes during pregnancy in multiple sclerosis. Repertoires were generated with immunoSEQ multiplex PCR, while TCRdb's copy carries only in-frame clones and drops some. The table lists 15,000 to 25,000 clones, 80% to 90% of them singletons. The specimen comprised CD8+ T cells from peripheral blood mononuclear cells, sampled after pregnancy. The receptors here all came from a female donor in good health, enrolled as a control in a pregnancy study.

A single count supports this clone. The J gene is TRBJ1-1, the V gene TRBV6-5, with D unclear. Germline loops: CDR1 MNHEY, CDR2 SVGAGI. This CDR3 spans 16 amino acids. Between the trimmed V and J ends, which lost 4 bases and 0 bases, there was a span of 15 bases. The CDR3 loop reads CASSFSDGNMNTEAFF. CDR3 coding DNA: TGTGCCAGCAGTTTTTCAGACGGGAACATGAACACTGAAGCTTTCTTT.

The gene calls are TRBV6-5 and TRBJ2-5; D gene unclear. The better agreement between TRBJ2-7 and the DNA end casts doubt on the J call. The CDR3 spans 12 residues. Germline V gives CDR1 MNHEY, CDR2 SVGAGI. CDR3 region: CASSYGTYEQYF. CDR3 nucleotide sequence: TGTGCCAGCAGTTACGGTACCTACGAGCAGTACTTC.

This clone was seen just once. The rearrangement links TRBV19 to TRBJ1-5, with a weak D call TRBD1 (5 bases). Per the germline V gene, CDR1 is LNHDA and CDR2 is SQIVND (reference sequence). The CDR3 is made up of 15 amino acids. V was cut by 7 bases and J by 6 bases, with 19 bases left in between. The CDR3 is CASIGVGSMSQPQHF. The CDR3 bases are TGTGCCAGTATAGGGGTCGGCAGCATGAGTCAGCCCCAGCATTTT.

This clone was observed a single time. The chain is built from TRBV27 and TRBJ2-7; 9 nucleotides match TRBD2. The CDR3 sequence is 18 residues long. Germline CDR1 reads MNHEY; CDR2 reads SMNVEV (reference sequence). V trimming: 2 bases; J trimming: 6 bases; junction bases outside the gene matches: 17. The CDR3 nucleotides are TGTGCCAGCAGTTTAATGGGGCCGATTAGCGGGAGCTCGGGCGAGCAGTACTTC. Translating gives CASSLMGPISGSSGEQYF.

The chain recombines TRBV30 with TRBJ2-1, with 9 bases lining up with TRBD2. The CDR3 length is 14 residues. J gave up 6 bases and V 0 bases, and 3 bases lay outside the gene matches. CDR1 is GTSNPN and CDR2 is SVGIG in the germline V gene (reference sequence). The CDR3 here is CAWSVQLAGNEQFF. CDR3 bases: TGTGCCTGGAGTGTACAACTAGCGGGCAATGAGCAGTTCTTC.

The V and J genes are TRBV11-2 and TRBJ2-1; unclear D gene. Looked up from germline, CDR1 is SGHAT and CDR2 is FQNNGV. This CDR3 comprises 11 residues. V shed 10 bases and J shed 6 bases, with 10 bases lying between them. CDR3 residues: CAIQRGNEQFF. CDR3 sequence (DNA): TGTGCCATCCAGCGAGGCAATGAGCAGTTCTTC.

The rearrangement uses TRBV4-3 and TRBJ2-1, with D possibly matching TRBD2 (5 bases). V dropped 0 bases and J dropped 7 bases, with 7 bases sitting between them. The CDR3 sequence is 13 residues long. In germline, CDR1 is LGHNA, CDR2 YSLEER. In DNA, the CDR3 is TGCGCCAGCAGCCAAGAGCGAGGGAATGAGCAGTTCTTC. It is translated as CASSQERGNEQFF.

This clone turned up a few times. The rearrangement links TRBV6-6 to TRBJ1-2; the D gene is possibly TRBD1 (5 bases). V dropped 2 bases and J dropped 7 bases, with 8 bases sitting between them. The CDR3 has 12 amino acids. The V gene's germline CDR1 is MNHNY and CDR2 SVGAGI (reference sequence). As DNA, the CDR3 is TGTGCCAGCAGTTACGTCGGGGGTGGCTACACCTTC. As protein: CASSYVGGGYTF.

V is TRBV5-1 and J is TRBJ2-7; 11 bases are a match to TRBD2. The CDR3 covers 14 residues. The junction had 2 bases not matched to a gene; V was cut back by 3 bases and J by 3 bases. CDR1 is SGHRS and CDR2 is YFSETQ in the germline V gene. The CDR3 here is CASSSTSGGYEQYF. DNA for the CDR3: TGCGCCAGCAGCTCTACTAGCGGGGGCTACGAGCAGTACTTC.

This clone was seen a single time. The chain uses TRBV4-3 and TRBJ2-7, with D unresolved. The CDR3 runs 14 residues. Germline lookup yields CDR1 LGHNA and CDR2 YSLEER. V lost 0 bases, J lost 4 bases, and 10 bases lay in between. The CDR3 loop is CASSQDLNGYEQYF. CDR3 sequence (DNA): TGCGCCAGCAGCCAAGATCTAAACGGGTACGAGCAGTACTTC.

V is TRBV5-1 and J is TRBJ2-3; TRBD2 matches 7 bases. The trim removed 4 bases at V and 2 bases at J, leaving 10 bases unmatched. This CDR3 has 16 amino acids. From germline, CDR1 is SGHRS and CDR2 YFSETQ. The CDR3 loop is CASSKRGLEYTDTQYF. The CDR3 DNA follows: TGCGCCAGCAGCAAAAGAGGACTAGAATACACAGATACGCAGTATTTT.

The rearrangement uses TRBV4-1 and TRBJ1-1; 7 nucleotides line up with TRBD1. Per the germline V gene, CDR1 is MGHRA and CDR2 is YSYEKL. The ends lost 2 bases at V and 6 bases at J; junction bases unmatched: 6. The CDR3 loop spans 14 amino acids. CDR3 amino acids: CASSQSRGSAEAFF. The CDR3 DNA sequence: TGCGCCAGCAGCCAATCCAGGGGGAGCGCTGAAGCTTTCTTT.

The rearrangement links TRBV4-3 to TRBJ2-5; 8 bases agree with TRBD2. The CDR3 is 15 amino acids. The junction had 8 bases not matched to a gene; V was cut back by 3 bases and J by 5 bases. Per the germline V gene, CDR1 is LGHNA and CDR2 is YSLEER. The CDR3 coding sequence is TGCGCCAGCAGCCAGTTCGGGGGGGGCGAGGAGACCCAGTACTTC. Protein sequence: CASSQFGGGEETQYF.

The V call is TRBV11-3, the J call TRBJ2-7; 11 bases match TRBD1. CDR3 size: 16 residues. Losses at the gene ends were 4 bases for V and 8 bases for J; bases not matched to a gene: 13. Germline V gives CDR1 SGHNT, CDR2 YENEEA. CDR3 sequence reads: CASSSPPGQGETQQYF. Written as DNA, the CDR3 is TGTGCCAGCAGCTCCCCTCCGGGACAGGGGGAAACCCAGCAGTACTTC.

The chain has TRBV4-1 and TRBJ1-5; D remains unclear. The germline V and J ends were trimmed by 1 base and 9 bases, with 7 bases remaining between them. The CDR3 loop spans 12 amino acids. Germline V lookup: CDR1 MGHRA, CDR2 YSYEKL. CDR3 sequence reads: CASSQGGWPQHF. The CDR3 nucleotides read TGCGCCAGCAGCCAAGGAGGGTGGCCCCAGCATTTT.

This chain uses TRBV9 with TRBJ1-5; D possibly corresponds to TRBD1 (5 bases). The germline V and J ends were trimmed by 4 bases and 6 bases, with 17 bases remaining between them. The CDR3 totals 15 residues. CDR1 and CDR2 from the germline V gene are SGDLS and YYNGEE. CDR3 sequence reads: CASSLGAGGGQPQHF. Written as DNA, the CDR3 is TGTGCCAGCAGCCTAGGGGCCGGGGGTGGTCAGCCCCAGCATTTT.

This chain connects TRBV19 to TRBJ1-1; tentatively, D is TRBD1 (5 bases). The CDR3 covers 13 residues. V dropped 6 bases and J dropped 4 bases, with 12 bases sitting between them. Germline CDR1 and CDR2: LNHDA and SQIVND (reference sequence). The CDR3 here is CASSDRGSTEAFF. CDR3 in DNA: TGTGCCAGTAGCGACCGGGGGAGCACTGAAGCTTTCTTT.